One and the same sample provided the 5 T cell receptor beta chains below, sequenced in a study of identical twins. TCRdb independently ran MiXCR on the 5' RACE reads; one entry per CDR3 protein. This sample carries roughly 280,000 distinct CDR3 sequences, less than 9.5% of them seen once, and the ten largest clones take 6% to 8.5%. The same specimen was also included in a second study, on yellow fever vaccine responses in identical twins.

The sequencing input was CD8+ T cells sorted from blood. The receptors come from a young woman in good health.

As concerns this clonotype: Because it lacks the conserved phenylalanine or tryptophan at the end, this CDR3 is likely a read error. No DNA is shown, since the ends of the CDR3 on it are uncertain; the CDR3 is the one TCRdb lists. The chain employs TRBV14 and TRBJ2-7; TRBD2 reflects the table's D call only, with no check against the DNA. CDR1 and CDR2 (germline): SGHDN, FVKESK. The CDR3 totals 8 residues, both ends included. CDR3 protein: CASRPSYP.

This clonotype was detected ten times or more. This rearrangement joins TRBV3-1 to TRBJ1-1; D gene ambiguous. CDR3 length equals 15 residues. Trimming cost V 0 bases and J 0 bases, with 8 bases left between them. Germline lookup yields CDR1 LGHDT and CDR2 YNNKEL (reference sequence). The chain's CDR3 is CASSQEPVLNTEAFF. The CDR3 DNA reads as TGTGCCAGCAGCCAAGAGCCTGTATTGAACACTGAAGCTTTCTTT.

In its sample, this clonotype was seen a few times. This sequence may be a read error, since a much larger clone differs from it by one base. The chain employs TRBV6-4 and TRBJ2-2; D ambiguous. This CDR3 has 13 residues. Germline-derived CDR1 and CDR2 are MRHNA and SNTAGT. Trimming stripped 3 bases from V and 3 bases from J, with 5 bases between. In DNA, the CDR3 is TGTGCCAGCAGTGATAAGGACACCGGGGAGCTGTTTTTT. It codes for CASSDKDTGELFF.

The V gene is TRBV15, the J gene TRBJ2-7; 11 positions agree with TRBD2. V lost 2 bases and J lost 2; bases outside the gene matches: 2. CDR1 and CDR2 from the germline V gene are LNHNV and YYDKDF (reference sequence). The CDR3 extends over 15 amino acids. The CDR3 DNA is TGTGCCACCAGCAGACCGACTAGCGGGGCCTACGAGCAGTACTTC. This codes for CATSRPTSGAYEQYF.

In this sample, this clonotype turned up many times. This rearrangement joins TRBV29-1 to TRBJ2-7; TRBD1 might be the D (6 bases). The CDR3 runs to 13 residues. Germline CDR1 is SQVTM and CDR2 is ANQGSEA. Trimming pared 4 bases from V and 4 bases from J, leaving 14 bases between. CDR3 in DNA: TGCAGCGTTGGATCAGGGGAGAGGTACGAGCAGTACTTC. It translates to CSVGSGERYEQYF.